Listed below are T cell receptor beta chains from one sample, sequenced in a study of blood T cell repertoires in COVID-19. Sequencing used immunoSEQ multiplex PCR; TCRdb keeps in-frame clones, though not all of them. The data contain 190,000 or so clones, approximately 85% of them seen just once; the ten biggest clones take up 12%. The material sequenced was PBMCs or T cells enriched from blood (not recorded which). The receptor set was obtained from a middle-aged man who had recovered from COVID-19. Each CDR3 is given with its conserved first and last residue. A D gene is named only where the DNA matches it firmly. The size field is filled for only some rows; it gives once, few, many or a size class.

D: .
J: TRBJ1-2
size: few
V: TRBV4-3
CDR3: CASSQETMGSHYGYTF
DNA: TGCGCCAGCAGCCAAGAAACAATGGGCAGCCACTATGGCTACACCTTC

D: TRBD1
J: TRBJ1-2
size: .
V: TRBV7-9
CDR3: CASSPDRTPPNYGYTF
DNA: TGTGCCAGCAGCCCGGACAGGACTCCTCCTAACTATGGCTACACCTTC

D: TRBD2
J: TRBJ2-1
size: .
V: TRBV7-2
CDR3: CASSLGRLAMDEQFF
DNA: TGTGCCAGCAGCTTAGGGAGACTAGCGATGGATGAGCAGTTCTTC

D: TRBD1
J: TRBJ1-1
size: .
V: TRBV2
CDR3: CASRALGTVTEAFF
DNA: TGTGCCAGCAGGGCACTCGGGACAGTAACTGAAGCTTTCTTT

D: .
J: TRBJ2-1
size: .
V: TRBV5-5
CDR3: CASSGEAQQFF
DNA: TGTGCCAGCAGCGGGGAGGCGCAGCAGTTCTTC

D: .
J: TRBJ1-2
size: .
V: TRBV2
CDR3: CASSEGLYGYTF
DNA: TGTGCCAGCAGTGAGGGGCTCTATGGCTACACCTTC

D: TRBD1
J: TRBJ1-2
size: .
V: TRBV6-5
CDR3: CASKSDRANGYTF
DNA: TGTGCCAGCAAATCAGACAGGGCGAATGGCTACACCTTC

D: .
J: TRBJ1-5
size: .
V: TRBV6-2/TRBV6-3
CDR3: CASSYGRRDNQPQHF
DNA: TGTGCCAGCAGTTACGGGCGGCGGGACAATCAGCCCCAGCATTTT

D: TRBD1
J: TRBJ2-1
size: .
V: TRBV5-4
CDR3: CASTELGGTYNEQFF
DNA: TGTGCCAGCACAGAGCTAGGGGGCACCTACAATGAGCAGTTCTTC

D: .
J: TRBJ2-3
size: .
V: TRBV7-2
CDR3: CASSSTDTQYF
DNA: TGTGCCAGCAGCTCGACAGATACGCAGTATTTT

D: .
J: TRBJ1-5
size: .
V: TRBV30
CDR3: CAWSVLGQDQPQHF
DNA: TGTGCCTGGAGTGTCCTGGGGCAGGATCAGCCCCAGCATTTT

D: .
J: TRBJ2-1
size: .
V: TRBV7-2
CDR3: CASSTRQGNEQFF
DNA: TGTGCCAGCAGCACTCGGCAGGGCAATGAGCAGTTCTTC

D: TRBD1
J: TRBJ2-5
size: .
V: TRBV11-2
CDR3: CASSLDWGQGEETQYF
DNA: TGTGCCAGCAGCTTAGATTGGGGACAGGGCGAAGAGACCCAGTACTTC

D: TRBD2
J: TRBJ2-3
size: .
V: TRBV4-2
CDR3: CASSQGGLAGTDTQYF
DNA: TGTGCCAGCAGCCAAGGTGGGCTAGCGGGAACAGATACGCAGTATTTT

D: .
J: TRBJ1-1
size: few
V: TRBV9
CDR3: CASSVGGAEAFF
DNA: TGTGCCAGCAGCGTTGGAGGGGCTGAAGCTTTCTTT

D: .
J: TRBJ2-7
size: .
V: TRBV7-9
CDR3: CASSLAEGVRYEQYF
DNA: TGTGCCAGCAGCTTAGCCGAAGGGGTTCGGTACGAGCAGTACTTC

D: .
J: TRBJ1-1
size: .
V: TRBV28
CDR3: CASSRDIGAFF
DNA: TGTGCCAGCAGCAGGGACATCGGGGCTTTCTTT